A selection of T cell receptor beta chains follows, all from one sample in a study of blood T cell repertoires in COVID-19. TCRdb's table, derived via immunoSEQ multiplex PCR, lists solely in-frame clones and lacks some. The sample records 150,000 to 180,000 clones, roughly 84% being singletons. The specimen was peripheral blood. These receptors originate from a man aged 60 to 69 with COVID-19, enrolled during active disease. Both conserved end residues are part of each CDR3. The D gene is left open where the match is weak. Expanded clones get a size class; other rows say once, few or many, or leave the size out.

d_call: -; clone_size: few; v_call: TRBV28; j_call: TRBJ1-5; cdr3_nt: TGTGCCAGCAGCGGACAGAGCAATCAGCCCCAGCATTTT; cdr3_aa: CASSGQSNQPQHF
d_call: -; clone_size: -; v_call: TRBV7-2; j_call: TRBJ1-2; cdr3_nt: TGTGCCAGCACCTTCAACCGCGGAGGGAGTGGCTACACCTTC; cdr3_aa: CASTFNRGGSGYTF
d_call: -; clone_size: -; v_call: TRBV7-2; j_call: TRBJ1-1; cdr3_nt: TGTGCCAGCAGCTTTCTTTTGAACACTGAAGCTTTCTTT; cdr3_aa: CASSFLLNTEAFF
d_call: -; clone_size: -; v_call: TRBV19; j_call: TRBJ1-2; cdr3_nt: TGTGCCAGTAGTGGAGAAACCGGGACTGCTAACTATGGCTACACCTTC; cdr3_aa: CASSGETGTANYGYTF
d_call: -; clone_size: -; v_call: TRBV7-2; j_call: TRBJ2-5; cdr3_nt: TGTGCCAGCAGCAAAAGACAGGTGATCCCAAGGGAGACCCAGTACTTC; cdr3_aa: CASSKRQVIPRETQYF
d_call: -; clone_size: -; v_call: TRBV12-3/TRBV12-4; j_call: TRBJ1-5; cdr3_nt: TGTGCCAGCAGTTTGGCTAATCAGCCCCAGCATTTT; cdr3_aa: CASSLANQPQHF
d_call: TRBD1; clone_size: few; v_call: TRBV19; j_call: TRBJ1-5; cdr3_nt: TGTGCCAGTAGTGGGACAGGGGTAAATCAGCCCCAGCATTTT; cdr3_aa: CASSGTGVNQPQHF
d_call: TRBD1; clone_size: -; v_call: TRBV19; j_call: TRBJ2-7; cdr3_nt: TGTGCCAGTAGGGCTCGACAGGGGGCCTACGAGCAGTACTTC; cdr3_aa: CASRARQGAYEQYF
d_call: -; clone_size: -; v_call: TRBV7-9; j_call: TRBJ1-1; cdr3_nt: TGTGCCAGCAACGGGTTTGGCACTGAAGCTTTCTTT; cdr3_aa: CASNGFGTEAFF
d_call: TRBD1; clone_size: -; v_call: TRBV27; j_call: TRBJ2-2; cdr3_nt: TGTGCCAGCAGGGCGACAGGGGTATCCGGGGAGCTGTTTTTT; cdr3_aa: CASRATGVSGELFF
d_call: -; clone_size: -; v_call: TRBV7-7; j_call: TRBJ1-6; cdr3_nt: TGTGCTAGCAGCTTAGGGGGGGGGTATGGTAATTCACCCCTCCACTTT; cdr3_aa: CASSLGGGYGNSPLHF
d_call: -; clone_size: once; v_call: TRBV5-5; j_call: TRBJ1-6; cdr3_nt: TGTGCCAGCAGCTTGGCCTCGACAGAAATAAATTCACCCCTCCACTTT; cdr3_aa: CASSLASTEINSPLHF
d_call: -; clone_size: -; v_call: TRBV4-1; j_call: TRBJ2-7; cdr3_nt: TGCGCCAGCAGCCAAGATGCCACAGGCACTTCCTACGAGCAGTACTTC; cdr3_aa: CASSQDATGTSYEQYF
d_call: -; clone_size: -; v_call: TRBV28; j_call: TRBJ1-4; cdr3_nt: TGTGCCAGCACCGTAGATGTAAGAGAAAAACTGTTTTTT; cdr3_aa: CASTVDVREKLFF
d_call: TRBD1; clone_size: once; v_call: TRBV6-4; j_call: TRBJ1-5; cdr3_nt: TGTGCCAGCAGTGATCCGACAGGGGACGACCCGGGGCCCCAGCATTTT; cdr3_aa: CASSDPTGDDPGPQHF
d_call: TRBD1; clone_size: -; v_call: TRBV7-2; j_call: TRBJ2-5; cdr3_nt: TGTGCCAGCAGCTTGACAGGGAACCAAGAGACCCAGTACTTC; cdr3_aa: CASSLTGNQETQYF